This T cell receptor (beta chain) was observed in a study of blood T cell repertoires in COVID-19. Here immunoSEQ multiplex PCR was the method, and the copy in TCRdb shows in-frame clones only, minus some. The sample lists more than 200,000 clones; around four fifths were seen once. The CDR3 covers 15 residues. Germline trimming cut 2 bases from V and 4 bases from J; bases unmatched to any gene: 5. Germline CDR1 is LNHDA and CDR2 is SQIVND (reference sequence). Input material: peripheral blood. The rearrangement joins TRBV19 to TRBJ2-5, with 9 bases identical to TRBD2. The sequence was obtained from a man aged 40-49 years with active or convalescent COVID-19. Here the CDR3 reads CASSISLAGAETQYF. In nucleotides, the CDR3 is TGTGCCAGTAGTATATCATTAGCGGGAGCAGAGACCCAGTACTTC.